The rows below give T cell receptor beta chains drawn from one sample of a study of CD8 T cells in acute hepatitis C reinfection. The data were produced by immunoSEQ multiplex PCR, yet TCRdb's version contains in-frame clones alone and is incomplete. This table has 35,000 to 40,000 clones, approximately 87% appearing once. The sample consisted of naive CD8+ T cells from PBMCs. All receptors come from a man aged 30 to 39 with chronic hepatitis C. CDR3s include the opening cysteine and the closing phenylalanine or tryptophan. D genes are given only for firm matches. Size is omitted from some rows. Given values are once, few, many or a class for expanded clones.

TRBJ1-2 . TRBV6-9 . TGTGCCAGCAGCCCCGGGCAGGTAGATGGCTACACCTTC CASSPGQVDGYTF
TRBJ2-1 . TRBV6-5 . TGTGCCAGCGGGGACGTATTAGGGCGCAGCAATGAGCAGTTCTTC CASGDVLGRSNEQFF
TRBJ2-3 . TRBV7-2 once TGTGCCAGCAGCTTAGTGGGGGGAACAGATACGCAGTATTTT CASSLVGGTDTQYF
TRBJ2-2 TRBD2 TRBV5-1 . TGCGCCAGCAGCCCTCGATGGACTAGCGGGAGGGGGAACACCGGGGAGCTGTTTTTT CASSPRWTSGRGNTGELFF
TRBJ2-1 TRBD2 TRBV7-2 once TGTGCCAGCAGCCCGACTACCCGGGGGGGGAATGAGCAGTTCTTC CASSPTTRGGNEQFF
TRBJ1-4 . TRBV7-9 . TGTGCCAGCAGCTTAGCGGAAAGTGAAAAACTGTTTTTT CASSLAESEKLFF
TRBJ1-2 . TRBV9 . TGTGCCAGCAGCTCAGGGGCCTCTAACTATGGCTACACCTTC CASSSGASNYGYTF
TRBJ2-7 TRBD2 TRBV5-6 . TGTGCCAGCAGCTCCCGACTAGCAGTGGCCTACGAGCAGTACTTC CASSSRLAVAYEQYF
TRBJ2-3 . TRBV7-9 . TGTGCCAGCAGCCCCCGCCTCTCAGATACGCAGTATTTT CASSPRLSDTQYF
TRBJ2-5 TRBD2 TRBV6-6 . TGTGCCAGCAGCCCCACCACTAGCGGCCAAGAGACCCAGTACTTC CASSPTTSGQETQYF
TRBJ2-1 TRBD2 TRBV2 . TGTGCCAGCAGGCTACCCGGGACTAGCGGCGAGCAGTTCTTC CASRLPGTSGEQFF
TRBJ2-7 . TRBV19 . TGTGCCAGTAGTATAGGGCTATCGGGTTACGAGCAGTACTTC CASSIGLSGYEQYF
TRBJ2-6 . TRBV7-3 few TGTGCCAGCAGCCACCGACAGGAACCGTCTGGGGCCAACGTCCTGACTTTC CASSHRQEPSGANVLTF
TRBJ1-2 . TRBV29-1 . TGCAGCGTTGAAACATCCGCGGCTGGCTACACCTTC CSVETSAAGYTF
TRBJ2-5 . TRBV7-9 . TGTGCCAGCAGCTTGACCGGGCCAGAAACGGAGACCCAGTACTTC CASSLTGPETETQYF
TRBJ2-7 . TRBV7-9 few TGTGCCAGCAGCTTAGTAACTAGGGGTTCGGACGAGCAGTACTTC CASSLVTRGSDEQYF
TRBJ1-1 . TRBV2 . TGTGCCAGCAGTGGACAGTACACTGAAGCTTTCTTT CASSGQYTEAFF
TRBJ1-4 . TRBV6-1 . TGTGCCAGCAGTGAGTTCGTTAATGAAAAACTGTTTTTT CASSEFVNEKLFF
TRBJ1-5 . TRBV19 . TGTGCCAGTACGGTCGTGTCAGCTAGCAATCAGCCCCAGCATTTT CASTVVSASNQPQHF
TRBJ1-1 TRBD1 TRBV4-3 . TGCGCCAGCAGCCAGGGACAGGCCAGTGAAGCTTTCTTT CASSQGQASEAFF
TRBJ1-2 . TRBV6-5 . TGTGCCAGCAGTTACTCGACAGGCTATGGCTACACCTTC CASSYSTGYGYTF
TRBJ2-2 . TRBV29-1 . TGCAGCGTTGGACGGGAAAATGCCGGGGAGCTGTTTTTT CSVGRENAGELFF